This T cell receptor (beta chain) appears in the sequencing data of a study of shared clonotypes between healthy human individuals. Original processing methods: Filtering differed for immunoSEQ, which gave only junction sequences without quality scores. Assay: immunoSEQ multiplex PCR; the TCRdb copy retains only in-frame clones and omits some. V and J calls and clone size follow that table, whereas D and trimming were derived from the DNA. The data show millions of clones, around nine tenths seen once. Regarding this clone: Its target is unknown.

Broader study findings: Between a handful of donors, naive CD4 clonotypes were shared at a level of about 5%.

Both subsets, CD45RA+ naive and CD45RA-negative memory, were split from the CD4+ cells. Sequenced: naive CD4+ T cells sorted from blood. Subset in this sample: CD45RA+ positively selected. This TCR derives from a man aged 18 to 30 in good health.

CDR3 nucleotide sequence: TGCGCCAGCAGCCCTAAACCAGTTCGGGGGCGATCGACCTACGAGCAGTACTTC. This sequence encodes CASSPKPVRGRSTYEQYF. The chain carries TRBV5-1 and TRBJ2-7; D may correspond to TRBD1 or TRBD2 (6 bases each). The V end was cut by 4 bases, the J end by 2 bases, with 25 bases between. The CDR3 contains 18 residues. CDR1 is SGHRS and CDR2 is YFSETQ in the germline V gene.